One T cell receptor beta chain is described in this entry. These data belong to a study of cytomegalovirus exposure and HLA in healthy donors. Deletions cut 5 bases from V and 2 bases from J, with 19 bases between. The CDR3 is 17 amino acids. The germline V gene encodes CDR1 LNHNV and CDR2 YYDKDF (reference sequence). The data were produced by immunoSEQ multiplex PCR, yet TCRdb's version contains in-frame clones alone and is incomplete. The sample has about 98,000 clones, roughly 85% seen once. The sequence derives from a woman in her 30s in good health and CMV-seronegative. The rearrangement links TRBV15 to TRBJ2-4, with D perhaps TRBD2 (5 bases). Sequenced: PBMCs. CDR3 bases: TGTGCCACCAGCGGTAACCGTGGAGGCGGGCCCAAAAACATTCAGTACTTC. It yields the protein CATSGNRGGGPKNIQYF.